The rows below give T cell receptor beta chains drawn from one sample of a study of PD-1 blockade in classical Hodgkin lymphoma. The method was immunoSEQ multiplex PCR; TCRdb's version includes in-frame clones alone and lacks a portion of them. Here the sample spans more than 140,000 clones, nearly 80% being singletons. The sequences come from peripheral blood mononuclear cells (PBMCs), collected before the second cycle of nivolumab. The receptors stem from a human donor with classical Hodgkin lymphoma. Each CDR3 is given with its conserved first and last residue. Each record gives: J gene, D gene, V gene, clone size, CDR3 protein, CDR3 DNA. D genes are given only for firm matches. Clone size is not always given. Where it is, it says once, few, many or a class for expanded clones.

TRBJ2-7,TRBD1,TRBV5-1,NA,CASSYPDRAAYEQYF,TGCGCCAGCAGCTATCCGGACAGGGCCGCCTACGAGCAGTACTTC
TRBJ1-1,NA,TRBV6-1,NA,CASSEAKFRGDTEAFF,TGTGCCAGCAGTGAAGCTAAATTCCGGGGGGACACTGAAGCTTTCTTT
TRBJ2-7,NA,TRBV5-6,NA,CASSLSRISYEQYF,TGTGCCAGCAGCTTAAGCAGGATCTCCTACGAGCAGTACTTC
TRBJ1-2,NA,TRBV7-9,once,CASSLGAGNYGYTF,TGTGCCAGCAGCTTAGGGGCTGGGAACTATGGCTACACCTTC
TRBJ1-1,NA,TRBV19,NA,CASSTQGRGANTEAFF,TGTGCCAGCTCCACACAGGGCAGGGGTGCGAACACTGAAGCTTTCTTT
TRBJ1-1,NA,TRBV29-1,few,CSIWDIRNTEAFF,TGCAGCATCTGGGACATTCGAAACACTGAAGCTTTCTTT
TRBJ1-2,NA,TRBV19,NA,CASSIDRDGNYGYTF,TGTGCCAGTAGTATAGACCGGGACGGTAACTATGGCTACACCTTC
TRBJ1-2,TRBD1,TRBV9,NA,CASTTGGRVDYGYTF,TGTGCCAGCACGACAGGGGGACGGGTGGACTATGGCTACACCTTC
TRBJ2-7,NA,TRBV28,NA,CASSRYREKVNEQYF,TGTGCCAGCAGTCGATACAGGGAGAAGGTGAACGAGCAGTACTTC
TRBJ1-2,NA,TRBV18,NA,CASSPGRGGTNYGYTF,TGTGCCAGCTCACCCGGGAGAGGCGGAACTAACTATGGCTACACCTTC
TRBJ2-3,NA,TRBV6-4,once,CASSGGARGGFMSDTQYF,TGTGCCAGCAGTGGAGGGGCGCGGGGCGGATTTATGTCGGATACGCAGTATTTT
TRBJ2-3,NA,TRBV20-1,NA,CRGGWGQTQYF,TGCAGGGGGGGTTGGGGACAGACGCAGTATTTT
TRBJ2-2,TRBD2,TRBV4-3,NA,CASSQAASGRAGVGELFF,TGCGCCAGCAGCCAAGCTGCTAGCGGGAGGGCCGGGGTCGGGGAGCTGTTTTTT
TRBJ1-1,NA,TRBV6-5,NA,CASETRGTTEAFF,TGTGCCAGCGAAACTAGGGGGACCACTGAAGCTTTCTTT
TRBJ2-7,NA,TRBV9,NA,CASSVGPTSYEQYF,TGTGCCAGCAGCGTAGGGCCTACTTCCTACGAGCAGTACTTC
TRBJ2-1,TRBD2,TRBV5-1,NA,CASSLPKTSGGSSYNEQFF,TGCGCCAGCAGCCTCCCGAAGACTAGCGGGGGTTCCTCCTACAATGAGCAGTTCTTC
TRBJ1-5,NA,TRBV2,NA,CASSGQVGNQPQHF,TGTGCCAGCAGTGGGCAGGTAGGCAATCAGCCCCAGCATTTT
TRBJ2-1,NA,TRBV30,NA,CAWRGPGEQFF,TGTGCCTGGAGGGGGCCGGGTGAGCAGTTCTTC
TRBJ1-1,TRBD1,TRBV9,NA,CASSVFPGTGEEAFF,TGTGCCAGCAGCGTATTCCCCGGGACAGGGGAGGAAGCTTTCTTT
TRBJ1-4,NA,TRBV7-2,NA,CASTLSAAHNEKLFF,TGTGCCAGCACCCTGTCGGCAGCTCATAATGAAAAACTGTTTTTT
TRBJ2-7,NA,TRBV6-5,NA,CASSNGDRIYEQYF,TGTGCCAGCAGTAACGGTGACAGGATCTACGAGCAGTACTTC
TRBJ2-2,TRBD1,TRBV7-3,NA,CASRRDRVATGELFF,TGTGCCAGCAGGCGGGACAGGGTTGCCACCGGGGAGCTGTTTTTT
TRBJ2-7,TRBD2,TRBV25-1,NA,CASWGGVSYEQYF,TGTGCCAGCTGGGGGGGGGTATCCTACGAGCAGTACTTC
TRBJ2-3,NA,TRBV28,NA,CASSSRGPDTDTQYF,TGTGCCAGCAGCTCCCGCGGACCAGACACAGATACGCAGTATTTT
TRBJ1-2,NA,TRBV6-5,NA,CASSYSTQGMNGYTF,TGTGCCAGCAGTTACTCGACTCAGGGAATGAATGGCTACACCTTC
TRBJ2-2,NA,TRBV10-3,NA,CAISEFHRDNTGELFF,TGTGCCATCAGTGAGTTCCACCGGGATAACACCGGGGAGCTGTTTTTT
TRBJ2-7,NA,TRBV6-6,NA,CASSYTALVGYEQYF,TGTGCCAGCAGTTACACCGCATTAGTCGGGTACGAGCAGTACTTC
TRBJ1-2,TRBD1,TRBV18,NA,CASSPWDRVVYTF,TGTGCCAGCTCACCCTGGGACAGGGTTGTATACACCTTC
TRBJ1-1,TRBD1,TRBV19,NA,CASSMRQGSLSEAFF,TGTGCCAGTAGTATGAGACAGGGCTCTCTCTCGGAAGCTTTCTTT
TRBJ2-1,NA,TRBV30,once,CAWGAVYNEQFF,TGTGCCTGGGGAGCGGTCTACAATGAGCAGTTCTTC
TRBJ2-3,TRBD1,TRBV28,NA,CASSPDRAGTDTQYF,TGTGCCAGCAGTCCAGACAGGGCCGGCACAGATACGCAGTATTTT
TRBJ2-2,NA,TRBV6-6,NA,CASRERTGELFF,TGTGCCAGCAGGGAGAGAACCGGGGAGCTGTTTTTT
TRBJ2-7,NA,TRBV21-1,NA,CASSLSLQEFEQYF,TGTGCCAGCAGCCTTAGCCTCCAGGAATTCGAGCAGTACTTC
TRBJ2-5,NA,TRBV7-9,NA,CASSPTGTSQETQYF,TGTGCCAGCAGCCCGACCGGGACATCCCAAGAGACCCAGTACTTC
TRBJ2-1,TRBD2,TRBV6-6,once,CASSRGRGHEQFF,TGTGCCAGCAGTCGCGGGAGGGGGCATGAGCAGTTCTTC
TRBJ1-4,TRBD1,TRBV27,NA,CASSLTTGREKLFF,TGTGCCAGCAGTTTAACGACAGGGCGAGAAAAACTGTTTTTT
TRBJ2-7,NA,TRBV4-1,NA,CASSQDRLNSNEQYF,TGCGCCAGCAGCCAAGATCGCCTTAATAGCAACGAGCAGTACTTC
TRBJ1-1,NA,TRBV11-2,few,CAIRGYYTEAFF,TGTGCCATCCGGGGGTACTACACTGAAGCTTTCTTT
TRBJ1-6,NA,TRBV6-5,NA,CASGSSYNSPLHF,TGTGCCAGCGGGAGCTCCTATAATTCACCCCTCCACTTT
TRBJ2-2,NA,TRBV6-5,NA,CASSWYKNTGELFF,TGTGCCAGCAGTTGGTACAAGAACACCGGGGAGCTGTTTTTT
TRBJ2-2,TRBD1,TRBV9,few,CASTSRTGTGELFF,TGTGCCAGCACCTCCCGGACAGGCACCGGGGAGCTGTTTTTT
TRBJ1-3,TRBD1,TRBV6-6,NA,CASSPWTGHSGNTIYF,TGTGCCAGCAGTCCGTGGACAGGGCACTCTGGAAACACCATATATTTT
TRBJ2-2,TRBD1,TRBV19,NA,CASSKVRGTGNTGELFF,TGTGCCAGTAGTAAGGTTCGAGGGACAGGGAACACCGGGGAGCTGTTTTTT
TRBJ1-1,NA,TRBV4-1,NA,CASSPPLDRDWFTEAFF,TGCGCCAGCAGCCCGCCTTTGGACCGGGATTGGTTCACTGAAGCTTTCTTT
TRBJ2-5,NA,TRBV6-6,NA,CASNRQRQETQYF,TGTGCCAGCAACCGACAGAGACAAGAGACCCAGTACTTC
TRBJ2-7,NA,TRBV28,NA,CASSLTIGASSYEQYF,TGTGCCAGCAGTTTAACAATCGGGGCGAGCTCCTACGAGCAGTACTTC
TRBJ1-2,TRBD1,TRBV10-3,NA,CAISQGPGNYGYTF,TGTGCCATTTCACAGGGGCCCGGTAACTATGGCTACACCTTC
TRBJ2-2,NA,TRBV7-9,NA,CASSLAWTGELFF,TGTGCCAGCAGCTTAGCTTGGACCGGGGAGCTGTTTTTT
TRBJ1-5,NA,TRBV2,NA,CASSGGEGYQPQHF,TGTGCCAGCAGTGGAGGGGAGGGTTACCAGCCCCAGCATTTT
TRBJ1-4,NA,TRBV5-8,NA,CASSVSGTNEKLFF,TGTGCCAGCAGCGTCTCTGGAACTAATGAAAAACTGTTTTTT
TRBJ1-2,NA,TRBV2,NA,CASSEGVTIYGYTF,TGTGCCAGCAGTGAAGGGGTCACCATCTATGGCTACACCTTC
TRBJ2-1,TRBD2,TRBV18,once,CASFPAGSYYNEQFF,TGTGCCAGCTTCCCAGCGGGGTCCTACTACAATGAGCAGTTCTTC
TRBJ2-7,TRBD1,TRBV25-1,NA,CASTSSTGANEQYF,TGTGCCAGCACCTCGTCGACAGGGGCGAACGAGCAGTACTTC
TRBJ2-5,NA,TRBV5-4,NA,CASSLSETQYF,TGTGCCAGCAGCTTGAGTGAGACCCAGTACTTC
TRBJ2-1,NA,TRBV6-5,NA,CASSYAGGQGVNEQFF,TGTGCCAGCAGTTACGCGGGGGGACAGGGCGTCAATGAGCAGTTCTTC